A single sample gave rise to the 18 T cell receptor beta chains below, sequenced in a study of shared clonotypes between healthy human individuals. Some clones are missing from TCRdb's copy, which holds only in-frame ones; the method was immunoSEQ multiplex PCR. The table shows some 2,000,000 clones, with almost 96% occurring only once. The specimen sequenced was naive CD4+ T cells sorted from blood. Subset of the sample: CD45RA+ positively selected. The receptors were gathered from a man between 18 and 35 years old in good health.

The CDR3 DNA sequence: TGTGCCAGCAGCGGACTAGCGGGGGGGCCAGATACGCAGTATTTT. This translates into CASSGLAGGPDTQYF. The chain couples TRBV7-3 to TRBJ2-3, with TRBD2 identical over 15 bases. Germline CDR1 and CDR2: SGHTA and FQGTGA. The CDR3 is 15 amino acids. V was pared by 5 bases and J by 4 bases, with 1 base of the junction left unmatched.

The V and J genes are TRBV27 and TRBJ2-5, with 7 nucleotides matching TRBD2. This CDR3 has 16 residues. Germline V CDR1 and CDR2: MNHEY, SMNVEV (reference sequence). After removal of 3 bases from V and 5 bases from J, the junction contained 12 bases not matched to a gene. For the CDR3, the DNA is TGTGCCAGCAGTTTCGGGAAATACAGGCGGGAGGAGACCCAGTACTTC. As protein: CASSFGKYRREETQYF.

CDR3 nucleotides: TGTGCCAGCAGTGACCCTAGGCCTGAGCAGTTCTTC. Amino acid sequence: CASSDPRPEQFF. The gene calls are TRBV25-1 and TRBJ2-1; no clear D gene. Germline CDR1 is MGHDK and CDR2 is SYGVNS. V shed 3 bases and J shed 9 bases, with 9 bases lying between them. The CDR3 has 12 amino acids.

This clone was seen a single time. Other DNA sequences in the sample encode the same CDR3. The chain couples TRBV6-1 to TRBJ1-6; 10 bases line up with TRBD1. The germline V gene encodes CDR1 MNHNS and CDR2 SASEGT. With 4 bases clipped from V and 7 bases from J, the junction kept 1 base outside the gene matches. The CDR3 runs to 14 residues. The CDR3 nucleotides are TGTGCCAGCAGTGGGGACAGGGGAAATTCACCCCTCCACTTT. Translating it yields CASSGDRGNSPLHF.

The chain combines TRBV7-6 with TRBJ2-7; D call uncertain. The CDR3 is made up of 15 amino acids. Per germline, CDR1 SGHVS and CDR2 FNYEAQ. Trimming stripped 5 bases from V and 1 base from J, with 15 bases between. The CDR3 nucleotides are TGTGCCAGCAGCCTGTTGGCGGCCTCATCCTACGAGCAGTACTTC. Translating it yields CASSLLAASSYEQYF.

V is TRBV6-5 and J is TRBJ1-2; D is unresolved. V shed 0 bases and J shed 7 bases, with 12 bases lying between them. Germline V CDR1 and CDR2: MNHEY, SVGAGI. The length of the CDR3 is 14 residues. CDR3 bases: TGTGCCAGCAGTTACTCGCTTGGCAGAGGTGGCTACACCTTC. Protein sequence: CASSYSLGRGGYTF.

The chain employs TRBV5-4 and TRBJ2-7, with 9 nucleotides matching TRBD2. From germline, CDR1 is SGHNT and CDR2 YYREEE (reference sequence). Trimming cost V 2 bases and J 5 bases; bases outside gene matches: 11. The CDR3 covers 16 residues. The DNA of the CDR3 is TGTGCCAGCAGCTTTGGGACTAGCTATTCGAATGACGAGCAGTACTTC. Translated, it gives CASSFGTSYSNDEQYF. Drawing the rest from reference TRBV5-4 and TRBJ2-7, the complete variable domain is ETGVTQSPTHLIKTRGQQVTLRCSSQSGHNTVSWYQQALGQGPQFIFQYYREEENGRGNFPPRFSGLQFPNYSSELNVNALELDDSALYLCASSFGTSYSNDEQYFGPGTRLTVT.

The J gene is TRBJ2-3, the V gene TRBV5-1; D is unclear. The V gene lost 2 bases and the J gene lost 4 bases, with 8 bases spanning the gap. Germline CDR1 SGHRS, CDR2 YFSETQ. This CDR3 comprises 13 residues. CDR3 residues: CASSLRVADTQYF. The CDR3, as DNA: TGCGCCAGCAGCTTAAGGGTCGCAGATACGCAGTATTTT.

This chain links TRBV28 with TRBJ2-2, with D perhaps being TRBD1 or TRBD2 (5 bases each). This CDR3 is built from 15 residues. The germline V gene encodes CDR1 MDHEN and CDR2 SYDVKM. V lost 2 bases and J lost 6, with 13 bases in between. CDR3 in amino acids: CASSLGTLGAGELFF. The CDR3 coding sequence is TGTGCCAGCAGTTTAGGGACGCTGGGGGCCGGGGAGCTGTTTTTT.

The table lists this clone with a count of one. Written as DNA, the CDR3 is TGCGCCAGCAGCCAGGAAAAAACAGGGGTGAACACTGAAGCTTTCTTT. Translated, it gives CASSQEKTGVNTEAFF. The rearrangement joins TRBV4-1 to TRBJ1-1, with 7 bases aligning to TRBD1. The CDR3 runs to 16 residues. Germline V gene lookup returns CDR1 MGHRA and CDR2 YSYEKL. Trimming cost V 3 bases and J 0 bases; bases outside gene matches: 7.

The chain uses TRBV6-5 and TRBJ2-3, with unresolved D. V was shortened by 2 bases and J by 2 bases, with 5 bases between the two germline ends. Per the germline V gene, CDR1 is MNHEY and CDR2 is SVGAGI. This CDR3 region has 13 residues. CDR3 nucleotides: TGTGCCAGCAGTTACAGCTACACAGATACGCAGTATTTT. Translated, it gives CASSYSYTDTQYF.

V is TRBV7-5 and J is TRBJ2-7; TRBD2 is taken as the D call from the table, unchecked against the DNA. TRBV7-5 is described as a pseudogene. This CDR3 is 14 amino acids long. The CDR3 DNA sequence: TGTGCCAGGGTTAGCGGGAGTATCTCCTACGAGCAGTACTTC. Amino acid sequence: CARVSGSISYEQYF.

The chain recombines TRBV5-1 with TRBJ2-5; D might be TRBD1 (5 bases). Germline loops: CDR1 SGHRS, CDR2 YFSETQ. The CDR3 is 12 amino acids. Trimming took 5 bases from V and 5 from J, leaving 10 bases between them. CDR3 coding DNA: TGCGCCAGCAGACTATCAGGGGAGACCCAGTACTTC. As protein: CASRLSGETQYF.

The CDR3 DNA follows: TGTGCCAGCAGGGTCGACAGGGCAGGCGGCTACACCTTC. Amino acids: CASRVDRAGGYTF. The rearrangement uses TRBV19 and TRBJ1-2; 7 nucleotides line up with TRBD1. The CDR3 totals 13 residues. Germline CDR1 is LNHDA and CDR2 is SQIVND (reference sequence). The ends lost 9 bases at V and 8 bases at J; junction bases unmatched: 12.

Remarks on this clone: At the DNA level, this CDR3 is encoded by other sequences in the same sample as well. V and J are TRBV18 and TRBJ1-5, with TRBD1 matching 8 bases. The CDR3 has 16 residues. The J segment lost 0 bases and the V segment lost 3 bases, leaving 4 bases of the junction unmatched. The germline CDR1 and CDR2 sequences are KGHSH and LQKENI. The CDR3 reads CASSPGTGISNQPQHF. The CDR3 nucleotides are TGTGCCAGCTCACCTGGGACAGGAATTAGCAATCAGCCCCAGCATTTT.

The chain combines TRBV25-1 with TRBJ1-4, with TRBD1 identical over 8 bases. The trim removed 7 bases at V and 4 bases at J, leaving 5 bases unmatched. CDR1 MGHDK and CDR2 SYGVNS come from the germline V gene. The CDR3 has 14 residues. The CDR3 region is CASKPQGGNEKLFF. CDR3 bases: TGTGCCAGCAAACCACAGGGGGGTAATGAAAAACTGTTTTTT.

The rearrangement links TRBV6-1 to TRBJ1-1, with unresolved D. This CDR3 has 14 amino acids. Trimming shortened V by 0 bases and J by 0 bases, and 5 bases separated the two germline ends. In germline, CDR1 is MNHNS, CDR2 SASEGT. CDR3 residues: CASSEARLNTEAFF. In DNA form, the CDR3 reads TGTGCCAGCAGTGAAGCACGGTTGAACACTGAAGCTTTCTTT.

The chain combines TRBV30 with TRBJ2-3; D not resolved. V was shortened by 0 bases and J by 2 bases, with 6 bases between the two germline ends. This CDR3 comprises 13 residues. The germline CDR1 and CDR2 sequences are GTSNPN and SVGIG (reference sequence). This CDR3 is CAWSVRPTDTQYF. The CDR3 nucleotides are TGTGCCTGGAGTGTACGACCCACAGATACGCAGTATTTT.